The 10 T cell receptor beta chains in this list originate from one sample, sequenced in a study of Ad26.COV2.S vaccination and SARS-CoV-2 variants. Data came from immunoSEQ multiplex PCR; TCRdb stores just in-frame clones and leaves some out. The sample includes around 320,000 clones, around four fifths seen only once; the top ten take 2.1%. Treatment here: roughly 19 received Ad26.COV2.S at low or high dose, single or two shots; 5 received placebo; per-sample allocation not given. The investigators took samples on day 63 after the first vaccine or placebo injection. Specimen: peripheral blood, collected in a trial of Ad26.COV2.S vaccine versus placebo. The receptor source for this set is a person aged 18 to 59 who received the Ad26.COV2.S COVID-19 vaccine or a placebo.

This chain uses TRBV11-2 with TRBJ2-2; D unclear. CDR1 and CDR2 from the germline V gene are SGHAT and FQNNGV. CDR3 length equals 16 residues. Trimming stripped 5 bases from V and 0 bases from J, with 13 bases between. The DNA for the CDR3 is TGTGCCAGCAGCCCACGTGGTGTATCGAACACCGGGGAGCTGTTTTTT. It specifies CASSPRGVSNTGELFF.

The chain employs TRBV7-3 and TRBJ1-1; 7 nucleotides agree with TRBD1. The CDR3 loop spans 15 amino acids. V gave up 6 bases and J gave up 3 bases; unmatched junction bases: 10. CDR1 SGHTA and CDR2 FQGTGA come from the germline V gene. The CDR3 loop is CASSQEGGEYTEAFF. CDR3 bases: TGTGCCAGCAGTCAGGAAGGGGGCGAGTACACTGAAGCTTTCTTT.

V usage is TRBV28 and J usage is TRBJ2-1, with TRBD2 identical over 11 bases. The CDR3 has 15 residues. Trimming removed 6 bases from V and 10 bases from J; junction bases left unmatched: 11. Germline assignment: CDR1 MDHEN and CDR2 SYDVKM. This CDR3 reads CASRLAGGPQGEQFF. The CDR3 coding sequence is TGTGCCAGCAGGTTAGCGGGGGGGCCACAGGGAGAGCAGTTCTTC.

The chain is built from TRBV7-9 and TRBJ2-1; 10 bases are shared with TRBD2. The CDR3 consists of 15 residues. The V gene's germline CDR1 is SEHNR and CDR2 FQNEAQ (reference sequence). The junction had 11 bases not matched to a gene; V was cut back by 7 bases and J by 8 bases. The CDR3 spells CASKLSGGREDEQFF. CDR3 nucleotides: TGTGCCAGCAAACTTAGCGGGGGGCGCGAGGATGAGCAGTTCTTC.

CDR3: CASSYSPGQGPGELFF. CDR3 nucleotide sequence: TGTGCCAGCAGTTACTCCCCGGGACAGGGGCCCGGGGAGCTGTTTTTT. V gene TRBV6-2 or TRBV6-3 combines with J gene TRBJ2-2, with 10 bases that match TRBD1. With 0 bases clipped from V and 6 bases from J, the junction kept 4 bases outside the gene matches. The germline V gene has CDR1 MNHEY and CDR2 SVGEGT. This CDR3 region has 16 residues.

The chain joins TRBV6-1 to TRBJ2-7; maybe TRBD1 (5 bases). CDR3 length: 13 amino acids. The V gene lost 1 base and the J gene lost 4 bases, with 8 bases spanning the gap. The germline V gene encodes CDR1 MNHNS and CDR2 SASEGT. CDR3 sequence reads: CASSEGGRYEQYF. The CDR3 DNA reads as TGTGCCAGCAGTGAAGGGGGCCGGTACGAGCAGTACTTC.

The V gene is TRBV7-2, the J gene TRBJ2-7, with TRBD2 matching over 7 bases. The CDR3 has 13 residues. From germline, CDR1 is SGHTA and CDR2 FQGNSA. The V segment lost 7 bases and the J segment 0 bases; nucleotides outside the gene matches: 3. The CDR3 DNA reads TGTGCCAGCATAGGCGGGGGCTCCTACGAGCAGTACTTC. Residues: CASIGGGSYEQYF.

This sequence joins TRBV10-3 and TRBJ1-3; no clear D. Germline V gene lookup returns CDR1 ENHRY and CDR2 SYGVKD. Between the trimmed V and J ends, which lost 10 bases and 0 bases, there was a span of 16 bases. The CDR3 contains 15 residues. This CDR3 is CATAGGSPSGNTIYF. The DNA of the CDR3 is TGTGCCACCGCCGGAGGTTCCCCCTCTGGAAACACCATATATTTT.

The chain carries TRBV5-4 and TRBJ1-3, with TRBD1 identical over 7 bases. The trim removed 4 bases at V and 5 bases at J, leaving 6 bases unmatched. The CDR3 has 14 amino acids. Germline V gives CDR1 SGHNT, CDR2 YYREEE (reference sequence). In DNA, the CDR3 is TGTGCCAGCAGCCCTACAGGGGCGAGAAACACCATATATTTT. Amino acids: CASSPTGARNTIYF.

The genes are TRBV2 and TRBJ2-5; D could derive from TRBD1 or TRBD2 (7 bases each). The V end was cut by 3 bases, the J end by 1 base, with 12 bases between. CDR3 length: 15 residues. Germline loops: CDR1 SNHLY, CDR2 FYNNEI. Here the CDR3 reads CASSDPGGGQETQYF. The CDR3 DNA reads as TGTGCCAGCAGTGACCCAGGGGGGGGCCAAGAGACCCAGTACTTC.